These 27 T cell receptor beta chains were all obtained from the same sample, sequenced in a study of shared clonotypes between healthy human individuals (TCRdb year 2020). The library was generated by the immunoSEQ multiplex PCR assay. Here the immuneACCESS table is served through TCRdb, limited to in-frame sequences with V and J called. Missing clones are a known gap in these copies; in checked studies unresolved V genes cover under half, and the rest lacks a known reason. The sample data list around 1.6 million clones, and roughly 98% of these were observed just once. The ten most abundant clones make up about 0.45% of the sample. Specimen: naive CD4+ T cells sorted from blood. According to the study, the label for this sample's cell subset or site signals: CD45RA+ positively selected. These receptors originate from a man aged 25 to 40 in good health.

V usage is TRBV4-3 and J usage is TRBJ1-2, with D possibly TRBD1 on 5 matching bases. The germline V and J ends were trimmed by 0 bases and 3 bases, with 11 bases remaining between them. Germline V gene data show CDR1 as LGHNA and CDR2 as YSLEER. This CDR3 spans 15 amino acids. The DNA for the CDR3 is TGCGCCAGCAGCCAAGATCTGATAGGGGACTATGGCTACACCTTC. Amino acids: CASSQDLIGDYGYTF.

The chain has TRBV19 and TRBJ2-1; 10 bases fit TRBD2. V lost 7 bases to trimming and J lost 7 bases; unmatched junction nucleotides: 19. The CDR3 consists of 18 residues. Germline V CDR1 and CDR2: LNHDA, SQIVND (reference sequence). The CDR3 loop is CASTRHSASGRLSNEQFF. The CDR3 coding sequence is TGTGCCAGTACACGTCACTCGGCTAGCGGGAGACTTAGTAATGAGCAGTTCTTC.

The V call is TRBV25-1, the J call TRBJ1-4; no clear D. The CDR3 contains 15 residues. V lost 8 bases to trimming and J lost 4 bases, with 17 bases between them. Germline CDR1 is MGHDK and CDR2 is SYGVNS. CDR3 loop: CASDLPDGLNEKLFF. In nucleotides, the CDR3 is TGTGCCAGCGATTTACCGGACGGCCTTAATGAAAAACTGTTTTTT.

This rearrangement joins TRBV7-8 to TRBJ1-4; D is perhaps TRBD1 (6 bases). Germline V gene data show CDR1 as SGHVS and CDR2 as FQNEAQ. V was clipped by 1 base and J by 5 bases, with 11 bases between them. The CDR3 covers 15 residues. In DNA, the CDR3 is TGTGCCAGCAGCTTAGTTTTCGACAGGAATGAAAAACTGTTTTTT. Translation: CASSLVFDRNEKLFF.

This clone was observed once. The rearrangement uses TRBV28 and TRBJ2-7; TRBD1 is a possible D gene (6 bases). CDR1 is MDHEN, CDR2 SYDVKM, per germline. The CDR3 spans 12 residues. Trimming took 2 bases from V and 6 from J, leaving 8 bases between them. This chain's CDR3 is CASSLIGGEQYF. The CDR3 DNA follows: TGTGCCAGCAGTTTAATAGGGGGCGAGCAGTACTTC.

The genes are TRBV18 and TRBJ2-5, with a weak D call TRBD1 (5 bases). Germline V CDR1 and CDR2: KGHSH, LQKENI. The germline V and J ends were trimmed by 1 base and 4 bases, with 16 bases remaining between them. The CDR3 loop spans 16 amino acids. The CDR3 sequence: CASSPLPQGSRETQYF. CDR3 DNA sequence: TGTGCCAGCTCACCACTACCTCAGGGCTCGCGAGAGACCCAGTACTTC.

V and J are TRBV19 and TRBJ1-4; no definite D call. This CDR3 has 15 amino acids. Germline CDR1 is LNHDA and CDR2 is SQIVND (reference sequence). V lost 5 bases, J lost 5 bases, and 15 bases lay in between. The CDR3 reads CASSAGSGRNEKLFF. The CDR3 coding sequence is TGTGCCAGTAGTGCCGGATCCGGACGGAATGAAAAACTGTTTTTT.

The J gene is TRBJ1-1, the V gene TRBV28; D call uncertain. Between the trimmed V and J ends, which lost 4 bases and 9 bases, there was a span of 18 bases. Germline-derived CDR1 and CDR2 are MDHEN and SYDVKM. This CDR3 region has 14 residues. In DNA, the CDR3 is TGTGCCAGCAGTTCTCTAGGAGCAGGAGGAAAAGCTTTCTTT. It translates to CASSSLGAGGKAFF.

The chain joins TRBV14 to TRBJ2-5; weak D call: TRBD2 (5 bases). The V gene lost 2 bases and the J gene lost 3 bases, with 16 bases spanning the gap. The CDR3 loop spans 16 amino acids. Germline CDR1 reads SGHDN; CDR2 reads FVKESK. CDR3 in DNA: TGTGCCAGCAGCCAACGTCTAGAGGGTCTAAAAGAGACCCAGTACTTC. Translated: CASSQRLEGLKETQYF.

The V and J genes are TRBV5-1 and TRBJ1-2; weak D call: TRBD1 (6 bases). CDR1 is SGHRS and CDR2 is YFSETQ in the germline V gene. The CDR3 is 18 residues long. Trimming pared 5 bases from V and 5 bases from J, leaving 28 bases between. DNA of the CDR3: TGCGCCAGCAGTCCCTGGGAATCACAGGGCCCTATAACTTATGGCTACACCTTC. Its translation is CASSPWESQGPITYGYTF.

V is TRBV12-2 and J is TRBJ2-1; TRBD2, the table's D call, lacks a check against the DNA. TRBV12-2 has pseudogene status. This CDR3 has 12 amino acids. CDR3 region: CASRLAVDEQFF. In DNA, the CDR3 is TGTGCAAGTCGCTTAGCAGTAGATGAGCAGTTCTTC.

V gene TRBV6-5 combines with J gene TRBJ1-2; D remains unclear. Germline assignment: CDR1 MNHEY and CDR2 SVGAGI. This CDR3 is 11 amino acids long. V was trimmed by 8 bases and J by 3 bases, leaving 7 bases between them. The CDR3 DNA reads TGTGCCAGCGGAGTGGACTATGGCTACACCTTC. Translation gives CASGVDYGYTF.

The CDR3 nucleotides are TGTGCCAGCTTTCGGACAGGGGGCGCGATGTCCGGGGAGCTGTTTTTT. This translates into CASFRTGGAMSGELFF. The chain links TRBV5-6 to TRBJ2-2; 11 nucleotides match TRBD1. Looked up from germline, CDR1 is SGHDT and CDR2 is YYEEEE. With V trimmed by 7 bases and J by 6 bases, 11 bases remained unmatched. The CDR3 length is 16 residues.

The chain joins TRBV7-2 to TRBJ2-7; D is uncertain. V was cut by 1 base and J by 2 bases, with 12 bases left in between. Per the germline V gene, CDR1 is SGHTA and CDR2 is FQGNSA. CDR3 length: 15 residues. Here the CDR3 reads CASSLELLPAYEQYF. The DNA for the CDR3 is TGTGCCAGCAGCTTAGAGCTTTTACCAGCCTACGAGCAGTACTTC.

V gene TRBV7-2 combines with J gene TRBJ2-5; 8 bases match TRBD2. Trimming took 4 bases from V and 0 from J; bases not matched to a gene: 10. The length of the CDR3 is 17 residues. In germline, CDR1 is SGHTA, CDR2 FQGNSA. In DNA form, the CDR3 reads TGTGCCAGCAGCTCCCCGCGCGGGGGGCGGTACCAAGAGACCCAGTACTTC. This codes for CASSSPRGGRYQETQYF.

This clone was counted only a few times. The chain is built from TRBV5-1 and TRBJ2-1; TRBD1 matches at 7 bases. V lost 4 bases to trimming and J lost 7 bases; unmatched junction nucleotides: 8. Germline CDR1 SGHRS, CDR2 YFSETQ. There are 14 residues in the CDR3. The CDR3 coding sequence is TGCGCCAGCAGCGTTACAGGGGACGGGAATGAGCAGTTCTTC. As protein: CASSVTGDGNEQFF.

The rearrangement uses TRBV11-3 and TRBJ2-7; D perhaps matches TRBD1 (6 bases). The germline CDR1 and CDR2 sequences are SGHNT and YENEEA. The CDR3 is made up of 14 amino acids. Trimming cost V 3 bases and J 7 bases, with 16 bases left between them. This chain's CDR3 is CASSFGYRAGEQYF. CDR3 nucleotides: TGTGCCAGCAGCTTTGGCTACAGGGCGGGTGAGCAGTACTTC.

The chain links TRBV20-1 to TRBJ1-2; no firm D call. Germline lookup yields CDR1 DFQATT and CDR2 SNEGSKA (reference sequence). V gave up 7 bases and J gave up 8 bases, with 11 bases separating them. The CDR3 contains 10 residues. The CDR3 loop reads CSVLTTGYTF. CDR3 DNA sequence: TGCAGTGTACTAACGACAGGCTACACCTTC.

This chain links TRBV10-3 with TRBJ2-1; 10 bases align to TRBD2. The CDR3 is 15 residues long. V shed 0 bases and J 8 bases; nucleotides not matched to a gene: 4. Germline-derived CDR1 and CDR2 are ENHRY and SYGVKD. This CDR3 is CAISESSSGSHEQFF. In nucleotides, the CDR3 is TGTGCCATCAGTGAGTCGTCTAGCGGGAGCCATGAGCAGTTCTTC.

This clone showed up just once. The V and J genes are TRBV19 and TRBJ1-5; a possible D gene is TRBD1 (6 bases). The CDR3 length is 13 residues. Per the germline V gene, CDR1 is LNHDA and CDR2 is SQIVND (reference sequence). The V end was cut by 7 bases, the J end by 2 bases, with 9 bases between. The CDR3 loop reads CASTGGGNQPQHF. CDR3 DNA: TGTGCCAGTACCGGGGGCGGCAATCAGCCCCAGCATTTT. The complete variable domain, with remaining parts taken from reference TRBV19 and TRBJ1-5, reads DGGITQSPKYLFRKEGQNVTLSCEQNLNHDAMYWYRQDPGQGLRLIYYSQIVNDFQKGDIAEGYSVSREKKESFPLTVTSAQKNPTAFYLCASTGGGNQPQHFGDGTRLSIL.

The chain carries TRBV7-9 and TRBJ2-1; 14 nucleotides match TRBD2. With V trimmed by 5 bases and J by 3 bases, 9 bases remained unmatched. Looked up from germline, CDR1 is SEHNR and CDR2 is FQNEAQ (reference sequence). This CDR3 spans 18 amino acids. In DNA form, the CDR3 reads TGTGCCAGCAGCCGAGGACTAGCGGGAGGCCCGATCTACAATGAGCAGTTCTTC. It translates to CASSRGLAGGPIYNEQFF.

V usage is TRBV10-2 and J usage is TRBJ1-1; TRBD1 matches 9 bases. The germline V gene has CDR1 WSHSY and CDR2 SAAADI. This CDR3 is built from 12 residues. V dropped 6 bases and J dropped 4; count of bases not matched to a gene: 0. As DNA, the CDR3 is TGCGCCAGCAGACAGGGGGCCACTGAAGCTTTCTTT. It encodes CASRQGATEAFF.

This clone was recorded only once. This sequence joins TRBV6-5 and TRBJ2-7; no definite D call. CDR3 size: 13 residues. Germline V gives CDR1 MNHEY, CDR2 SVGAGI. Between the trimmed V and J ends, which lost 5 bases and 2 bases, there was a span of 10 bases. This chain's CDR3 is CASSKNGPYEQYF. CDR3 nucleotide sequence: TGTGCCAGCAGTAAAAACGGCCCCTACGAGCAGTACTTC.

This chain joins TRBV6-5 and TRBJ2-7; D uncertain. This CDR3 spans 13 amino acids. With 6 bases removed from V and 7 bases from J, the gap between germline ends came to 16 bases. Germline CDR1 MNHEY, CDR2 SVGAGI. The CDR3 is CASRSRRSYEQYF. CDR3 sequence (DNA): TGTGCCAGCAGATCCCGCCGCTCGTATGAGCAGTACTTC.

J is TRBJ1-2 and V is TRBV15; no clear D. Trimming left V 5 bases short and J 4 bases short, with 17 bases between. The CDR3 totals 15 residues. Germline loops: CDR1 LNHNV, CDR2 YYDKDF (reference sequence). In DNA, the CDR3 is TGTGCCACCAGCGTCGTGGAGGGTGTTACCTATGGCTACACCTTC. Protein product: CATSVVEGVTYGYTF. The full variable domain, with the rest looked up from reference TRBV15 and TRBJ1-2, is DAMVIQNPRYQVTQFGKPVTLSCSQTLNHNVMYWYQQKSSQAPKLLFHYYDKDFNNEADTPDNFQSRRPNTSFCFLDIRSPGLGDTAMYLCATSVVEGVTYGYTFGSGTRLTVV.

V is TRBV18 and J is TRBJ2-7; TRBD1 matches at 7 bases. The junction had 8 bases not matched to a gene; V was cut back by 3 bases and J by 6 bases. The CDR3 spans 14 residues. CDR1 is KGHSH, CDR2 LQKENI, per germline. CDR3 amino acids: CASSPGQPLGEQYF. The CDR3 DNA follows: TGTGCCAGCTCACCGGGACAGCCCTTGGGCGAGCAGTACTTC.

The chain joins TRBV10-3 to TRBJ2-7, with 8 bases aligning to TRBD1. The CDR3 runs to 14 residues. Per germline, CDR1 ENHRY and CDR2 SYGVKD. The trim removed 11 bases at V and 2 bases at J, leaving 11 bases unmatched. This CDR3 is CAPAWDRPTYEQYF. The CDR3 nucleotides read TGTGCCCCCGCTTGGGACAGGCCGACCTACGAGCAGTACTTC.